This TCR beta chain is from a study of OX40 agonist ivuxolimab in advanced cancers. Study as a whole: The dose-escalation cohort had hepatocellular carcinoma, melanoma, renal cell or head and neck cancer. Study results and caveats: Among the lowest peripheral clonal expansion occurred in 0.1-3.0 mg/kg partial responders. Antigen specificity was not determined for the expanded peripheral T cells.

This CDR3 comprises 11 residues. The V end lost 6 bases, the J end lost 3 bases, and 3 bases lay between the germline ends. CDR1 is LNHDA and CDR2 is SQIVND in the germline V gene (reference sequence). This clone was recorded a few times. What it binds is not known. Clones were read by immunoSEQ multiplex PCR, and TCRdb kept only the in-frame ones, dropping some. The table includes roughly 110,000 clones, 90% detected once. At baseline, cycle 4 day 1, and cycle 7 day 1, blood was sampled. This specimen consisted of CD4+ or CD8+ T cells sorted from blood, obtained in a trial of the OX40 agonist ivuxolimab. The receptor was isolated from an adult with an advanced solid tumor such as melanoma, head and neck, liver or kidney cancer. V usage is TRBV19 and J usage is TRBJ1-3; D gene uncertain. CDR3 region: CASRSGNTIYF. The CDR3 nucleotides read TGTGCCAGTAGGAGTGGAAACACCATATATTTT.